This TCR beta chain was sequenced for a study of blood T cell repertoires in COVID-19 (dated by TCRdb to 2020 to 2022). With regard to the full study: Collaborator samples came from the United States, Italy and Spain and covered acute and convalescent phases of COVID-19. The material from the prospective study consisted of cDNA or gDNA derived from T cells, B-cell-depleted T cells, or PBMCs. The dataset comprised deeply sampled blood TCRbeta repertoires from subjects exposed to, actively infected with, or recovered from COVID-19. A freely available public database, intended as a resource for researchers studying the immune response to SARS-CoV-2, is where the repertoires were released. The samples were drawn from two sources: the first 160 participants of the ongoing ImmuneRACE study, and 1,200 or so subjects contributed by 6 global collaborators. Sample metadata almost always included a de-identified subject ID, COVID-19 status, age in years and sex. Where available, HLA class I and class II types were taken from metadata supplied by the sample provider and were not determined by assay-based typing.

Comments on this clone: Its antigen has not been determined. One end of the junction does not line up with germline, which may come from a read error.

TCRbeta CDR3 regions were amplified from genomic DNA using the immunoSEQ Assay, a bias-controlled multiplex PCR. The original pipeline was this. Within the assay, amplification of reference gene primers was used to estimate how many nucleated cells each sample contained. To quantify the absolute abundance of each unique TCRbeta CDR3 rearrangement, sequence reads were collapsed and filtered. For each sample, productive Simpson clonality was calculated as the square root of Simpson's diversity index over productive rearrangements. TCRdb provides this immuneACCESS table in a form limited to in-frame rearrangements. Some clones are lacking; in checked studies, under half of them reflect an unresolved V gene, and why the rest are absent is not known. For V, J and clone size, that table is used; D and trimming come from the DNA. For this sample there are 180,000 or so clones; about 85% appear just once. The biggest ten clones account for 15% to 20% of the sample.

The CDR3, cysteine through phenylalanine, is 13 amino acids long. Only the CDR3 DNA stays, 39 bases, in frame from base 1. The germline V gene supplies CDR1 MNHEY and CDR2 SVGAGI. The study at large found these results: The quantity of clinical and demographic metadata differed by source and by participant and was supplied without curation.

In Seattle, one collaborating source enrolled patients while the infection was active and tracked those patients longitudinally over the course of disease. Whole blood was collected in K2EDTA tubes by collaborating institutions according to the institutions' own protocols. For TCRbeta analysis, collaborators shipped samples as frozen whole blood, isolated PBMCs, or DNA extracted from either of those sample types. Here the chain combines TRBV6-5 and TRBJ2-2; no D gene can be assigned with confidence. Material: peripheral blood. The clonotype originates from a person aged 65-85 years with COVID-19, enrolled during active disease. CDR3 region: CASSYSNIGELFF. The DNA sequence is TGTGCCAGCAGTTACTCTAACATCGGGGAGCTGTTTTTT.